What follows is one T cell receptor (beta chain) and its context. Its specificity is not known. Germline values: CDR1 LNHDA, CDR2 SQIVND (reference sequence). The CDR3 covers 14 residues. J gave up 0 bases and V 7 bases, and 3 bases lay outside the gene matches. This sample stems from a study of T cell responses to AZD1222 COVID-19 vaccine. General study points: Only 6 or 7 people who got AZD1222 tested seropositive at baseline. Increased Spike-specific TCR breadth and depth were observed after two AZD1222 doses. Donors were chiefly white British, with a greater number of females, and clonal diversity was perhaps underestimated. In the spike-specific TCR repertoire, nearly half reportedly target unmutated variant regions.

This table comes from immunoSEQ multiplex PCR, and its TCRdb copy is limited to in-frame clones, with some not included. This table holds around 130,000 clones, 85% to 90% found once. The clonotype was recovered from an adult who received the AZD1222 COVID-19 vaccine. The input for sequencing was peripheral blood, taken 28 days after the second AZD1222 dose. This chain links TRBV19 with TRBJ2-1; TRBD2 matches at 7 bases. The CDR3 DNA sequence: TGTGCCAGTAACCCGGGGGGCTCCTACAATGAGCAGTTCTTC. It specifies CASNPGGSYNEQFF.